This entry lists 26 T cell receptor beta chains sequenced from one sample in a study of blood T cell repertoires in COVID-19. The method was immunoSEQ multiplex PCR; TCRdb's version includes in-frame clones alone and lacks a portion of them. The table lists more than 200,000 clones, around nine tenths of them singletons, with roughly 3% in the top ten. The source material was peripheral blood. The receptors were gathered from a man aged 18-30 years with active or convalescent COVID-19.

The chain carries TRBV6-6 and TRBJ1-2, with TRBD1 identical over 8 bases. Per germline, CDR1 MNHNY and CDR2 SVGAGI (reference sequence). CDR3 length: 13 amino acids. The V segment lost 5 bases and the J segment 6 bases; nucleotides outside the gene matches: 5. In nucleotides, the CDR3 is TGTGCCAGCAGTATCGGGACAGGAAATGGCTACACCTTC. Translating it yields CASSIGTGNGYTF.

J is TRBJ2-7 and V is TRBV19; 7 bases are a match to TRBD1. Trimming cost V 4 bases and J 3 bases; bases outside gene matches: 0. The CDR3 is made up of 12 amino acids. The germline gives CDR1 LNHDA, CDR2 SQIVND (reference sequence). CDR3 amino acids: CASSRQGYEQYF. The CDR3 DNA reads TGTGCCAGTAGTAGACAGGGCTACGAGCAGTACTTC.

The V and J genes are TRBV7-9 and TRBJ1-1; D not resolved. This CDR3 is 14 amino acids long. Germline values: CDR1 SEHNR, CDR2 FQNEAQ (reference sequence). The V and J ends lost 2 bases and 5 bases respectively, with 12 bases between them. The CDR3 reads CASSLSLGGTEAFF. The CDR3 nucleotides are TGTGCCAGCAGCTTATCTCTGGGAGGGACTGAAGCTTTCTTT.

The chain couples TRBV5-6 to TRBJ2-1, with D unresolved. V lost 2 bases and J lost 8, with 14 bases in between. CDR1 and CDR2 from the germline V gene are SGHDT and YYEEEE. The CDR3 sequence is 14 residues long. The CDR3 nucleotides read TGTGCCAGCAGCTTTTCGGTCCGCGGAGATGAGCAGTTCTTC. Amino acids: CASSFSVRGDEQFF.

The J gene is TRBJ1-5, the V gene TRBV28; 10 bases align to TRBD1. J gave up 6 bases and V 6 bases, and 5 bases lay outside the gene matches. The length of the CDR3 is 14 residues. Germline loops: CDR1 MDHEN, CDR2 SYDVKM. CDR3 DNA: TGTGCCAGCAGCCGCCGGGACAGGGGTCAGCCCCAGCATTTT. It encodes CASSRRDRGQPQHF.

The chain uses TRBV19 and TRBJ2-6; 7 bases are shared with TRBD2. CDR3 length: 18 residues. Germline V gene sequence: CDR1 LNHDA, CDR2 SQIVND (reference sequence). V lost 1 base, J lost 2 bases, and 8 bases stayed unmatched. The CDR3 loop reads CASSIAPWGRAGANVLTF. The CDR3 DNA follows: TGTGCCAGTAGTATAGCCCCCTGGGGGAGGGCTGGGGCCAACGTCCTGACTTTC.

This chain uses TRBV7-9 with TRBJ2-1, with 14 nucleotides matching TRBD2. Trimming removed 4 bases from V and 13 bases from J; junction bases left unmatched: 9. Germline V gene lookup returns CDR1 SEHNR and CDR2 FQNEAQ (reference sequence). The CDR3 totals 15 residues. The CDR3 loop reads CASSSTGTSGGPQFF. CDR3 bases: TGTGCCAGCAGCTCAACCGGGACTAGCGGGGGACCTCAGTTCTTC.

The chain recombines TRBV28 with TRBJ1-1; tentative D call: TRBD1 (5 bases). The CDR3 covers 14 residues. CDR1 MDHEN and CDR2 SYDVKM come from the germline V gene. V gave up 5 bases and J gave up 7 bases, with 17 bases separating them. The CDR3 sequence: CASSPKTATFEAFF. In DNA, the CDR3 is TGTGCCAGCAGTCCGAAGACAGCCACCTTTGAAGCTTTCTTT.

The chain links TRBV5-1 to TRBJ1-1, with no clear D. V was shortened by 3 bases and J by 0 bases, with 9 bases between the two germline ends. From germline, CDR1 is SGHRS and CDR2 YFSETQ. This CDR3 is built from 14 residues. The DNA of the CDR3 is TGCGCCAGCAGCTCGGGAGCCCTGAACACTGAAGCTTTCTTT. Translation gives CASSSGALNTEAFF.

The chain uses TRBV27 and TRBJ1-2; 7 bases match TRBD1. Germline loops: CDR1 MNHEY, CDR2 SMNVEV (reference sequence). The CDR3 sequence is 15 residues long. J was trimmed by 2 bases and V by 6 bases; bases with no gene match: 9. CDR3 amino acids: CASRSVLDRNYGYTF. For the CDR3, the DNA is TGTGCCAGCAGATCGGTTTTGGACAGGAACTATGGCTACACCTTC.

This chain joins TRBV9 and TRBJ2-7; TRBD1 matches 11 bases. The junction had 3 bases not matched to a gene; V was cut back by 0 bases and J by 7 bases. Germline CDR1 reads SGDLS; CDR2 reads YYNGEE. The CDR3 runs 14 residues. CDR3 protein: CASSVGTGGWEQYF. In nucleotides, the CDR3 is TGTGCCAGCAGCGTAGGGACAGGGGGCTGGGAGCAGTACTTC. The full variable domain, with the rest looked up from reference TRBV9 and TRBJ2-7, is DSGVTQTPKHLITATGQRVTLRCSPRSGDLSVYWYQQSLDQGLQFLIQYYNGEERAKGNILERFSAQQFPDLHSELNLSSLELGDSALYFCASSVGTGGWEQYFGPGTRLTVT.

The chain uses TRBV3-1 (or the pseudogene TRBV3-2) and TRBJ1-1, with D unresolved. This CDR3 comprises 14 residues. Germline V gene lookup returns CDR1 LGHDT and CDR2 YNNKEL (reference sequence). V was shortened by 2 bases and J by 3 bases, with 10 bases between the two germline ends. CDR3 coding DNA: TGTGCCAGCAGCCAAAGCCCTCGAGACACTGAAGCTTTCTTT. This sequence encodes CASSQSPRDTEAFF.

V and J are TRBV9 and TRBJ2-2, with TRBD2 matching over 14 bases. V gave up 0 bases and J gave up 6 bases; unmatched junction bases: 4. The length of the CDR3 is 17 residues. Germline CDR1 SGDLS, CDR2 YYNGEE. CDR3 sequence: CASSVGTSGRMAGELFF. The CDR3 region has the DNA TGTGCCAGCAGCGTAGGGACTAGCGGGAGGATGGCCGGGGAGCTGTTTTTT.

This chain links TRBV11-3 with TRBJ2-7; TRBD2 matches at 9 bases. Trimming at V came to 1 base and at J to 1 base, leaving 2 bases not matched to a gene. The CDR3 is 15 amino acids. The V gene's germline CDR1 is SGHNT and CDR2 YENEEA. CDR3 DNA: TGTGCCAGCAGCTTAGGTCTAGCGGGGTCCTACGAGCAGTACTTC. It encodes CASSLGLAGSYEQYF.

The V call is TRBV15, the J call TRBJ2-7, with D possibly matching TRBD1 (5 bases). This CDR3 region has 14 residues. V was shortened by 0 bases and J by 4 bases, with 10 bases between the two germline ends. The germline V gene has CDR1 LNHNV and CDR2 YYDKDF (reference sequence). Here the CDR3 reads CATSRDKGRYEQYF. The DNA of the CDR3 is TGTGCCACCAGCAGAGATAAGGGGCGGTACGAGCAGTACTTC.

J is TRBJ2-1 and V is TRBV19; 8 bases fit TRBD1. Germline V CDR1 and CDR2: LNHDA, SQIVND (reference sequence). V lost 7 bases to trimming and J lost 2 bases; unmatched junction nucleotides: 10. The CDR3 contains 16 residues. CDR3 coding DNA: TGTGCCAGTATTCTATTGGACAGGGACCCCTACAATGAGCAGTTCTTC. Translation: CASILLDRDPYNEQFF.

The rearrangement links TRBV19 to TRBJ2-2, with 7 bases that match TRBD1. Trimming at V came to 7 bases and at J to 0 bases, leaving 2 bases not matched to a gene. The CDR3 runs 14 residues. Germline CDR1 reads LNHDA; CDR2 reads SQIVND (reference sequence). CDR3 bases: TGTGCCAGTAAGGGACAGCCGAACACCGGGGAGCTGTTTTTT. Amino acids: CASKGQPNTGELFF.

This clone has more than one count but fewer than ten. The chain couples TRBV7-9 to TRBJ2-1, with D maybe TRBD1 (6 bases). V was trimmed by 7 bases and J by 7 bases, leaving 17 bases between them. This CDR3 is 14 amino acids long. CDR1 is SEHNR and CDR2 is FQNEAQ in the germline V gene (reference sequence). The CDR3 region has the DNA TGTGCCAGCACCAGGGGTGAGGGCCTGAATGAGCAGTTCTTC. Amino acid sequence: CASTRGEGLNEQFF.

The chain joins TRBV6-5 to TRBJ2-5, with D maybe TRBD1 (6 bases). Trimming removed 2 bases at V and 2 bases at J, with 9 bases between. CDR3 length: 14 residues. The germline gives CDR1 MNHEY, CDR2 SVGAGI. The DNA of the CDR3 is TGTGCCAGCAGTTACGGGGGCCCACAAGAGACCCAGTACTTC. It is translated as CASSYGGPQETQYF.

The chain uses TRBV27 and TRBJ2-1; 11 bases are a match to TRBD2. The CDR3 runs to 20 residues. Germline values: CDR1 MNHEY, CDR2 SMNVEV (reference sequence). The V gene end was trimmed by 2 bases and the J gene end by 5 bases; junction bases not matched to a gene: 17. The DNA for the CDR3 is TGTGCCAGCAGTTTACGGATAGGGGGAACTAGCGGGAGATTGGACAATGAGCAGTTCTTC. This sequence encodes CASSLRIGGTSGRLDNEQFF.

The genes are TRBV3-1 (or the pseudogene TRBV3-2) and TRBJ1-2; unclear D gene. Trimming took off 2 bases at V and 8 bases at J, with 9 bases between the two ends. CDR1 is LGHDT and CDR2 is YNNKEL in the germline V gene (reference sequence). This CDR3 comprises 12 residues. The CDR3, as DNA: TGTGCCAGCAGCCAACCCCAGATGGGCTACACCTTC. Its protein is CASSQPQMGYTF.

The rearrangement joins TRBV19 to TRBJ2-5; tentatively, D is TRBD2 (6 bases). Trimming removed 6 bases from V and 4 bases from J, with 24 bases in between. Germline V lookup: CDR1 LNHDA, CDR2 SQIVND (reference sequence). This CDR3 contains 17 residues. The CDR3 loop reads CASSRTSTRAWSETQYF. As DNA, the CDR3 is TGTGCCAGTAGCCGGACCTCGACTAGAGCGTGGTCAGAGACCCAGTACTTC.

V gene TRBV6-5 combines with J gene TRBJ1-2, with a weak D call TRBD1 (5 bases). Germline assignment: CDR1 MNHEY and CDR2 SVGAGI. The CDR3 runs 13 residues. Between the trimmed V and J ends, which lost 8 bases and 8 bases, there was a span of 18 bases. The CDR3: CASSAGLSRGYTF. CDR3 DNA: TGTGCCAGCTCAGCAGGGTTGTCTAGAGGCTACACCTTC.

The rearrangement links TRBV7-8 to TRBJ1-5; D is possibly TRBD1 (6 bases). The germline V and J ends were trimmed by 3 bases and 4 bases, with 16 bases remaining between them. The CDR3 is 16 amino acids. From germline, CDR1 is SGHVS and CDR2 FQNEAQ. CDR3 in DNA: TGTGCCAGCAGCTTTCTCACCCAGGACAGAAATCAGCCCCAGCATTTT. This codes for CASSFLTQDRNQPQHF.

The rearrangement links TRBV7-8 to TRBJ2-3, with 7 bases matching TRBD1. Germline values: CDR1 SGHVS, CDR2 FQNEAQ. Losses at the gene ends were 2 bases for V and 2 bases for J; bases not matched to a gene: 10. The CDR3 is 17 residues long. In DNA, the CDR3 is TGTGCCAGCAGCTTATGGGACAGCCTGGAAGACACAGATACGCAGTATTTT. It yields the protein CASSLWDSLEDTDTQYF.

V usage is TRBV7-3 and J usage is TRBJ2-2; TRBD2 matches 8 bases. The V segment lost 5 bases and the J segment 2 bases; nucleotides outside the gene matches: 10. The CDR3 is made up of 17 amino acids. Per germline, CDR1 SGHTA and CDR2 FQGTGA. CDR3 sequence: CASSLPQRGSNTGELFF. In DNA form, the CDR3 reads TGTGCCAGCAGCCTTCCCCAGCGGGGGAGTAACACCGGGGAGCTGTTTTTT.